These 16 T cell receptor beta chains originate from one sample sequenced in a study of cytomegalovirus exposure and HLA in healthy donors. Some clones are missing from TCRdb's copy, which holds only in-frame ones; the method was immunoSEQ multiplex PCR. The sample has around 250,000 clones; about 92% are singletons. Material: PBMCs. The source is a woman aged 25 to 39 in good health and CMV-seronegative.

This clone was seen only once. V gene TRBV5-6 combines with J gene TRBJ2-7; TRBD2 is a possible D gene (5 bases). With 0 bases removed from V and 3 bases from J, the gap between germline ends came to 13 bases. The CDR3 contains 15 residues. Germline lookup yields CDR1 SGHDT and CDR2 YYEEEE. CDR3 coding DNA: TGTGCCAGCAGCTTGGGCGCGACTACCCTCTACGAGCAGTACTTC. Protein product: CASSLGATTLYEQYF.

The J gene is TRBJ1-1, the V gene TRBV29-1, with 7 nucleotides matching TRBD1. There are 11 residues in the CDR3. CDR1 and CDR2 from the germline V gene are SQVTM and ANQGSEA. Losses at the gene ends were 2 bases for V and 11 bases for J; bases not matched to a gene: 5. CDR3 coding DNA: TGCAGCGTTGAACTGGACAGGATTGCTTTCTTT. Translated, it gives CSVELDRIAFF.

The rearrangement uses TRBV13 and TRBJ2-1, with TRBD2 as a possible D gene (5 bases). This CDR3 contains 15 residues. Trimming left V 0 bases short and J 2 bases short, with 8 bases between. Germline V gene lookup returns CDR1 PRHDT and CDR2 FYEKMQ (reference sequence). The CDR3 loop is CASSLGGSPYNEQFF. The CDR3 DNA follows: TGTGCCAGCAGCTTAGGTGGGAGTCCCTACAATGAGCAGTTCTTC.

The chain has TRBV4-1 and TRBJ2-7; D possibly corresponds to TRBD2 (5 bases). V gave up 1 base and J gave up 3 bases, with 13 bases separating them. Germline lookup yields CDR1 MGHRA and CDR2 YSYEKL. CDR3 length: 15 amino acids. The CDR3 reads CASSQGRGSGYEQYF. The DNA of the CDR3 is TGCGCCAGCAGCCAAGGCCGGGGATCCGGCTACGAGCAGTACTTC.

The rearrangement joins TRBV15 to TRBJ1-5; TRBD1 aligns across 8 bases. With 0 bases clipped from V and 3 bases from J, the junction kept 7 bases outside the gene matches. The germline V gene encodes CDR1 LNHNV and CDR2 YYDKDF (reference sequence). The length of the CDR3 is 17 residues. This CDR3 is CATSRDRTGGANQPQHF. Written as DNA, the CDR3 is TGTGCCACCAGCAGAGATCGAACAGGGGGTGCCAATCAGCCCCAGCATTTT. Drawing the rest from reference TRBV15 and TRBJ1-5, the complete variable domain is DAMVIQNPRYQVTQFGKPVTLSCSQTLNHNVMYWYQQKSSQAPKLLFHYYDKDFNNEADTPDNFQSRRPNTSFCFLDIRSPGLGDTAMYLCATSRDRTGGANQPQHFGDGTRLSIL.

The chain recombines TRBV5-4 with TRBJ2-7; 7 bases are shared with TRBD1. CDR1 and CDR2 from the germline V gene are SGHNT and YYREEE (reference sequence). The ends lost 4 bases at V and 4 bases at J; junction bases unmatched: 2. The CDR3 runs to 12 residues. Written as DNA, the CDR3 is TGTGCCAGCAGCCTGGGACAGTACGAGCAGTACTTC. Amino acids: CASSLGQYEQYF.

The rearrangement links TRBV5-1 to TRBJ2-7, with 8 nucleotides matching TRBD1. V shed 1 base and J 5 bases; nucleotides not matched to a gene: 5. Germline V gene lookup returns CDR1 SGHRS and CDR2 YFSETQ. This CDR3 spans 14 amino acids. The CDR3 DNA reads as TGCGCCAGCAGCTTGCGGACAGGGTCGGACGAGCAGTACTTC. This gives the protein CASSLRTGSDEQYF.

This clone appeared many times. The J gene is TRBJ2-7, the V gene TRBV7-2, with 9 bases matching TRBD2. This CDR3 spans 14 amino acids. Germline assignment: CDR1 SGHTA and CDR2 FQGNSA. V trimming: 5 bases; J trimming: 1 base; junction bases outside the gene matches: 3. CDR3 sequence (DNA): TGTGCCAGCAGCCCGGGACTAGCTTCCTACGAGCAGTACTTC. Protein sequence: CASSPGLASYEQYF.

CDR3 in DNA: TGTGCCAGCAGCGTAGGCCTATTCGCGAACACCGGGGAGCTGTTTTTT. This sequence encodes CASSVGLFANTGELFF. The chain carries TRBV9 and TRBJ2-2; D not certain. Germline-derived CDR1 and CDR2 are SGDLS and YYNGEE. V was clipped by 0 bases and J by 0 bases, with 9 bases between them. The CDR3 contains 16 residues.

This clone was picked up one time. CDR3 bases: TGTGCCTGGAGTGTCGATAGCGGGAGGGACAACGAGCAGTACTTC. Translating gives CAWSVDSGRDNEQYF. The chain employs TRBV30 and TRBJ2-7, with 11 bases that match TRBD2. The CDR3 consists of 15 residues. Germline CDR1 reads GTSNPN; CDR2 reads SVGIG (reference sequence). Germline trimming cut 0 bases from V and 5 bases from J; bases unmatched to any gene: 6.

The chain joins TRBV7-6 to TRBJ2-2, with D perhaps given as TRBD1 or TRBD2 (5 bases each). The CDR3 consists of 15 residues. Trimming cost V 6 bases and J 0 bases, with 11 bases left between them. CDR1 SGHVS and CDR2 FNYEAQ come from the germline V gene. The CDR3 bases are TGTGCCAGCAGACCGGGACGGACGAACACCGGGGAGCTGTTTTTT. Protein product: CASRPGRTNTGELFF.

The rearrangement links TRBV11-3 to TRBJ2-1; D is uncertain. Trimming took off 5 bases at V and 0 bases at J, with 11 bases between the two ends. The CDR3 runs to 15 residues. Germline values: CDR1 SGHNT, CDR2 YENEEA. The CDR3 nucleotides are TGTGCCAGCAGCACGACACCAACCTCCTACAATGAGCAGTTCTTC. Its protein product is CASSTTPTSYNEQFF.

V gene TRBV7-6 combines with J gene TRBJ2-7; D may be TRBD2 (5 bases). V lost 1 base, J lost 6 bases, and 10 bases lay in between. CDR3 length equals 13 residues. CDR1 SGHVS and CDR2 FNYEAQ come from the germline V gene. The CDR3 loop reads CASSLDEGSEQYF. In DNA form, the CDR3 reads TGTGCCAGCAGCTTAGACGAGGGATCCGAGCAGTACTTC. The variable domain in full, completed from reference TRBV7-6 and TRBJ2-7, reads GAGVSQSPRYKVTKRGQDVALRCDPISGHVSLYWYRQALGQGPEFLTYFNYEAQQDKSGLPNDRFSAERPEGSISTLTIQRTEQRDSAMYRCASSLDEGSEQYFGPGTRLTVT.

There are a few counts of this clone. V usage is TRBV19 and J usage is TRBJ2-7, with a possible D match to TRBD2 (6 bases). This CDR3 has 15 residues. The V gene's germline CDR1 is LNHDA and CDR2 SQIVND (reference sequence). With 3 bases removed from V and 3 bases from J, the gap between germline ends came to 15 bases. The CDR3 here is CASSIGTGVSYEQYF. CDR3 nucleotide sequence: TGTGCCAGTAGTATTGGAACGGGAGTAAGCTACGAGCAGTACTTC.

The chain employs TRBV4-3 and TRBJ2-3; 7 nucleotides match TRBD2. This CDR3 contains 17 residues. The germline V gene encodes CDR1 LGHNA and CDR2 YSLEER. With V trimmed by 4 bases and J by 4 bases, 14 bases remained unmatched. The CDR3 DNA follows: TGCGCCAGCAGCCCAGTCCTACTAGCGCAGGATTCAGATACGCAGTATTTT. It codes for CASSPVLLAQDSDTQYF.

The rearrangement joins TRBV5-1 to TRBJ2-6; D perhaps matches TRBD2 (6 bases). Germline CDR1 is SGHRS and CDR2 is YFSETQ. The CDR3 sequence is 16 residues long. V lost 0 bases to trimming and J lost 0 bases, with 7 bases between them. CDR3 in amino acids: CASSLGGNSGANVLTF. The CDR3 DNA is TGCGCCAGCAGCTTGGGCGGGAACTCTGGGGCCAACGTCCTGACTTTC.